This T cell receptor beta chain was documented in a study of T cells in Graves' hyperthyroidism and ophthalmopathy. Graves' hyperthyroidism was deemed stable given no ophthalmopathy progression within 18 months. Study outcomes and limitations: Most thyroid clonotypes with frequency above 0.001 were detected in blood.

The CDR3 length is 16 residues. Trimming cost V 4 bases and J 1 base; bases outside gene matches: 10. The TCR beta CDR3 regions underwent amplification using RNA transcripts as the source. A set of HTBI primers served as the primers for a first-round RT-PCR of the TCR CDR3. TCRdb reanalysed the multiplex PCR reads using MiXCR and keeps one entry per CDR3 protein. The table records some 740,000 distinct CDR3 sequences, 12% to 15% of them present only once. This clonotype was seen a handful of times. Its target is not known. The specimen sequenced was blood. V usage is TRBV12-3 or TRBV12-4 and J usage is TRBJ2-7; the match to TRBD2 covers 7 bases. This clonotype was obtained from a woman under 30 with Graves' hyperthyroidism. The DNA of the CDR3 is TGTGCCAGCAGTTCTCCGACGGGACTAAGATCCTACGAGCAGTACTTC. Protein: CASSSPTGLRSYEQYF.